This T cell receptor (beta chain) came from a study of T cells in Graves' hyperthyroidism and ophthalmopathy. Across the study: Prior to any treatment, at the point of initial diagnosis, peripheral blood was collected.

The investigators amplified TCR beta CDR3 regions from RNA transcripts. HTBI primers were employed in a first-round RT-PCR of the TCR CDR3. TCRdb processed the multiplex PCR reads anew with MiXCR; each CDR3 protein has one entry. Counted here are 700,000 to 950,000 distinct CDR3 sequences, about a third occurring once; the ten biggest clones make up around 29%. Material: blood. The receptor was isolated from a woman aged 35 to 49 with Graves' hyperthyroidism.

The CDR3 sequence is CAIRYRASGTEAFF. DNA of the CDR3: TGTGCCATCAGGTACCGTGCGTCGGGGACTGAAGCTTTCTTT. The chain recombines TRBV10-3 with TRBJ1-1; D unresolved. V was cut by 6 bases and J by 5 bases, with 16 bases left in between. CDR1 is ENHRY and CDR2 is SYGVKD in the germline V gene. The CDR3 sequence is 14 residues long.